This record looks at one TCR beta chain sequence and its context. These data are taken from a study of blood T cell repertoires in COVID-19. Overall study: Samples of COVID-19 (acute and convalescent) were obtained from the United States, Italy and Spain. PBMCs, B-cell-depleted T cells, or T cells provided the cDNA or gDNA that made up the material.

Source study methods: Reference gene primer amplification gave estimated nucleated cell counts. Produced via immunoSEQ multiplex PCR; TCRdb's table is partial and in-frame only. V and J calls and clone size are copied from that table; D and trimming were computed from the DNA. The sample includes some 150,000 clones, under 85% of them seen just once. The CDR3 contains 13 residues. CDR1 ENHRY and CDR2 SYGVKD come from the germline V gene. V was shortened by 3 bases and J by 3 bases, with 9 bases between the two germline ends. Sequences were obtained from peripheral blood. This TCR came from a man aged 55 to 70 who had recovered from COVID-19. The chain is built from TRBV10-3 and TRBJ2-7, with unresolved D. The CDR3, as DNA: TGTGCCATCAGTGATATCCGGAGCTACGAGCAGTACTTC. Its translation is CAISDIRSYEQYF.